These 20 T cell receptor beta chains were all obtained from the same sample, sequenced in a study of siplizumab effects on memory and regulatory T cells. Produced via immunoSEQ multiplex PCR; TCRdb's table is partial and in-frame only. The sample includes 90,000 to 95,000 clones, roughly 96% of them seen just once. The sample taken for sequencing was naive CD4+ T cells sorted from blood. The receptor set was obtained from a human donor in good health.

The V gene is TRBV18, the J gene TRBJ1-1, with 7 positions matching TRBD1. Per the germline V gene, CDR1 is KGHSH and CDR2 is LQKENI. The CDR3 totals 15 residues. V dropped 0 bases and J dropped 4; count of bases not matched to a gene: 5. CDR3 DNA: TGTGCCAGCTCACCACCGATGCCAGGGGGCACTGAAGCTTTCTTT. Residues: CASSPPMPGGTEAFF.

CDR3 coding DNA: TGTGCCAGCTCACCCCCCGGGACATACTACGAGCAGTACTTC. As protein: CASSPPGTYYEQYF. The chain uses TRBV18 and TRBJ2-7; TRBD1 is a possible D gene (6 bases). Germline V gene lookup returns CDR1 KGHSH and CDR2 LQKENI. V was shortened by 3 bases and J by 3 bases, with 12 bases between the two germline ends. The CDR3 has 14 amino acids.

The rearrangement uses TRBV27 and TRBJ2-1; TRBD2 matches at 12 bases. Looked up from germline, CDR1 is MNHEY and CDR2 is SMNVEV (reference sequence). CDR3 size: 15 residues. The V segment lost 5 bases and the J segment 7 bases; nucleotides outside the gene matches: 6. CDR3 DNA sequence: TGTGCCAGCAGTGGGACGACTAGCGGGGGAAATGAGCAGTTCTTC. It is translated as CASSGTTSGGNEQFF.

The V call is TRBV7-3, the J call TRBJ2-6, with D maybe TRBD1 (6 bases). The germline CDR1 and CDR2 sequences are SGHTA and FQGTGA. Between the trimmed V and J ends, which lost 3 bases and 4 bases, there was a span of 13 bases. The CDR3 spans 16 residues. The CDR3 spells CASSLDRPLGANVLTF. The CDR3 nucleotides read TGTGCCAGCAGCTTGGACAGACCTCTGGGGGCCAACGTCCTGACTTTC.

This chain connects TRBV27 to TRBJ2-5; perhaps D is TRBD1 or TRBD2 (6 bases each). The length of the CDR3 is 17 residues. The ends were cut back, 5 bases at V and 9 bases at J, with 28 bases in the middle. CDR1 and CDR2 from the germline V gene are MNHEY and SMNVEV (reference sequence). CDR3 protein: CASSLTPGAGLPSSQYF. As DNA, the CDR3 is TGTGCCAGCAGTCTAACCCCGGGGGCAGGACTACCCTCGTCCCAGTACTTC.

This clone was counted once. The chain couples TRBV7-2 to TRBJ1-4; D unclear. This CDR3 comprises 16 residues. Trimming shortened V by 2 bases and J by 0 bases, and 10 bases separated the two germline ends. Per the germline V gene, CDR1 is SGHTA and CDR2 is FQGNSA. The CDR3 DNA follows: TGTGCCAGCAGCTTACTTAATGGGGCAACTAATGAAAAACTGTTTTTT. Protein sequence: CASSLLNGATNEKLFF.

This chain links TRBV6-5 with TRBJ1-6; D remains ambiguous. CDR3 length equals 16 residues. Trimming cost V 1 base and J 7 bases, with 14 bases left between them. CDR1 is MNHEY and CDR2 is SVGAGI in the germline V gene. The CDR3 is CASSYWAGRGNSPLHF. Here the CDR3 DNA reads TGTGCCAGCAGTTACTGGGCGGGGAGAGGAAATTCACCCCTCCACTTT.

In regard to this clone: Other nucleotide sequences from this sample produce the same CDR3. V gene TRBV7-3 combines with J gene TRBJ2-1, with 10 bases lining up with TRBD2. After removal of 3 bases from V and 6 bases from J, the junction contained 2 bases not matched to a gene. From germline, CDR1 is SGHTA and CDR2 FQGTGA. The CDR3 has 14 residues. CDR3 in amino acids: CASSLASGGNEQFF. The CDR3 DNA sequence: TGTGCCAGCAGCTTGGCTAGCGGGGGCAATGAGCAGTTCTTC.

V and J are TRBV5-4 and TRBJ2-2; the D gene is possibly TRBD1 (6 bases). Germline V gene lookup returns CDR1 SGHNT and CDR2 YYREEE (reference sequence). The CDR3 sequence is 14 residues long. The CDR3 DNA is TGTGCAACCCATCGACAGGACTTTACCGGGGAGCTGTTTTTT. This sequence encodes CATHRQDFTGELFF. Complete variable domain (other parts from reference TRBV5-4 and TRBJ2-2): ETGVTQSPTHLIKTRGQQVTLRCSSQSGHNTVSWYQQALGQGPQFIFQYYREEENGRGNFPPRFSGLQFPNYSSELNVNALELDDSALYLCATHRQDFTGELFFGEGSRLTVL.

With respect to this clone: The CDR3 carries no conserved terminal phenylalanine or tryptophan, so it likely arises from a read error. This CDR3 reads CAWSVQGTGKGYTL. The CDR3 nucleotides are TGTGCCTGGAGTGTTCAGGGGACAGGGAAAGGCTACACCCTC. The rearrangement links TRBV30 to TRBJ1-2; TRBD1 agrees at 9 bases. Germline CDR1 is GTSNPN and CDR2 is SVGIG (reference sequence). Losses at the gene ends were 0 bases for V and 8 bases for J; bases not matched to a gene: 7. The CDR3 runs to 14 residues.

The V call is TRBV18, the J call TRBJ1-1, with D possibly being TRBD1 (5 bases). The ends were cut back, 4 bases at V and 5 bases at J, with 14 bases in the middle. The CDR3 covers 14 residues. Germline V lookup: CDR1 KGHSH, CDR2 LQKENI. The CDR3 region has the DNA TGTGCCAGCTCACGACCACCGTGGGGGACTGAAGCTTTCTTT. Translating gives CASSRPPWGTEAFF.

The chain recombines TRBV27 with TRBJ1-5; D is ambiguous. The V gene lost 8 bases and the J gene lost 2 bases, with 19 bases spanning the gap. The CDR3 runs 16 residues. Germline values: CDR1 MNHEY, CDR2 SMNVEV (reference sequence). CDR3 in amino acids: CASPPWSRTCNQPQHF. The CDR3 bases are TGTGCCAGCCCCCCTTGGAGCCGAACCTGCAATCAGCCCCAGCATTTT.

The chain is built from TRBV19 and TRBJ1-2; D is ambiguous. The V gene lost 4 bases and the J gene lost 2 bases, with 8 bases spanning the gap. The CDR3 loop spans 13 amino acids. Per germline, CDR1 LNHDA and CDR2 SQIVND (reference sequence). Here the CDR3 reads CASSTTLNYGYTF. CDR3 nucleotide sequence: TGTGCCAGTAGTACCACTTTAAACTATGGCTACACCTTC.

The chain joins TRBV7-9 to TRBJ2-5, with TRBD2 matching over 7 bases. V shed 0 bases, J shed 5 bases, and the junction held 6 bases outside the gene matches. The V gene's germline CDR1 is SEHNR and CDR2 FQNEAQ (reference sequence). CDR3 size: 15 residues. In DNA form, the CDR3 reads TGTGCCAGCAGCTTAGCGCTCCTAGCGGAGGAGACCCAGTACTTC. It is translated as CASSLALLAEETQYF.

This clone has just one count. The rearrangement joins TRBV18 to TRBJ1-1; D is unclear. The V and J ends lost 3 bases and 0 bases respectively, with 5 bases between them. The CDR3 sequence is 13 residues long. CDR1 and CDR2 from the germline V gene are KGHSH and LQKENI. CDR3 region: CASSPVVNTEAFF. The CDR3 nucleotides read TGTGCCAGCTCACCGGTTGTGAACACTGAAGCTTTCTTT.

The chain couples TRBV9 to TRBJ1-1; 8 nucleotides agree with TRBD1. The CDR3 sequence is 14 residues long. Losses at the gene ends were 2 bases for V and 2 bases for J; bases not matched to a gene: 2. Germline CDR1 and CDR2: SGDLS and YYNGEE. The DNA of the CDR3 is TGTGCCAGCAGCGTCCAGGGGGCCAACACTGAAGCTTTCTTT. Its translation: CASSVQGANTEAFF.

The genes are TRBV5-1 and TRBJ2-7; D gene uncertain. Germline V CDR1 and CDR2: SGHRS, YFSETQ. This CDR3 contains 15 residues. V was shortened by 4 bases and J by 2 bases, with 16 bases between the two germline ends. CDR3 residues: CASSPVGSGTYEQYF. The CDR3 bases are TGCGCCAGCAGCCCGGTTGGGTCCGGAACCTACGAGCAGTACTTC.

The rearrangement uses TRBV5-1 and TRBJ2-1; 7 bases are shared with TRBD1. The V gene's germline CDR1 is SGHRS and CDR2 YFSETQ. V shed 4 bases, J shed 2 bases, and the junction held 6 bases outside the gene matches. CDR3 length: 15 residues. The CDR3 loop is CASSGEGATYNEQFF. Written as DNA, the CDR3 is TGCGCCAGCAGCGGCGAGGGGGCGACCTACAATGAGCAGTTCTTC.

This rearrangement joins TRBV7-2 to TRBJ2-5; 8 bases agree with TRBD2. This CDR3 is built from 17 residues. The V gene's germline CDR1 is SGHTA and CDR2 FQGNSA. Trimming removed 2 bases from V and 1 base from J; junction bases left unmatched: 9. This CDR3 reads CASSLSGVSGGQETQYF. The CDR3 bases are TGTGCCAGCAGCTTATCCGGCGTCAGCGGGGGCCAAGAGACCCAGTACTTC.

V gene TRBV19 combines with J gene TRBJ1-2, with a tentative D call TRBD1 (6 bases). The CDR3 extends over 15 amino acids. The germline V gene encodes CDR1 LNHDA and CDR2 SQIVND (reference sequence). Trimming removed 4 bases at V and 2 bases at J, with 14 bases between. The CDR3 reads CASSKSQGPNYGYTF. In nucleotides, the CDR3 is TGTGCCAGTAGTAAATCTCAGGGGCCGAACTATGGCTACACCTTC.